This TCR beta chain originates from a study of vaccination and CD4 T cells after COVID-19. In this sample, this clonotype turned up once. The antigen remains undetermined. The Oncomine TCR Beta short-read assay was applied to DNA of cultured CD4+ T cells. TCRdb reanalysed the PCR reads using MiXCR and keeps one entry per CDR3 protein. Here the sample spans 20,000 to 25,000 distinct CDR3 sequences, over 55% being singletons. Treatment described: roughly ten-day PBMC culture with coronavirus spike peptide pools or control peptides (ViraFEST assay). This specimen was CD4+ T cells from blood, cultured in vitro, taken after SARS-CoV-2 vaccination. This receptor was identified in a human donor who received a COVID-19 vaccine.

The chain's CDR3 is CASSLRYSNRGNEQFF. The CDR3 nucleotides are TGTGCCAGCAGTTTACGTTATTCGAACAGGGGCAATGAGCAGTTCTTC. The chain employs TRBV27 and TRBJ2-1, with 7 bases identical to TRBD1. V was clipped by 2 bases and J by 6 bases; unmatched bases: 10. The CDR3 consists of 16 residues. Germline loops: CDR1 MNHEY, CDR2 SMNVEV (reference sequence).